Presented here are 22 T cell receptor beta chains from one specimen sequenced in a study of T cells in localized non-small cell lung cancer. Generated by immunoSEQ multiplex PCR, the TCRdb table keeps only in-frame clones and is missing some. This sample yields 25,000 to 40,000 clones, of which roughly 75% are seen a single time; 16% belongs to the top ten. This specimen consisted of peripheral blood, obtained before any cancer treatment. The origin of the receptors is a male donor at least 60 years old with stage III squamous cell lung carcinoma.

V is TRBV7-9 and J is TRBJ2-1; possible D gene TRBD1, 5 bases. The CDR3 runs to 15 residues. Germline V CDR1 and CDR2: SEHNR, FQNEAQ (reference sequence). V was trimmed by 5 bases and J by 0 bases, leaving 11 bases between them. CDR3 DNA: TGTGCCAGCAGCCCCGGACAAGGCTCCTACAATGAGCAGTTCTTC. Translated, it gives CASSPGQGSYNEQFF.

The J gene is TRBJ1-4, the V gene TRBV2; D gene uncertain. The germline gives CDR1 SNHLY, CDR2 FYNNEI. V lost 6 bases to trimming and J lost 8 bases, with 13 bases between them. The CDR3 length is 13 residues. CDR3 nucleotide sequence: TGTGCCAGCAGGGAGAAAGGCCGGGAAAAACTGTTTTTT. This translates into CASREKGREKLFF.

The V call is TRBV14, the J call TRBJ1-3; D ambiguous. Germline V gives CDR1 SGHDN, CDR2 FVKESK. There are 11 residues in the CDR3. V dropped 1 base and J dropped 5 bases, with 0 bases sitting between them. CDR3 sequence reads: CASSQGNTIYF. Written as DNA, the CDR3 is TGTGCCAGCAGCCAAGGAAACACCATATATTTT.

As regards this clone: Mismatch with germline at one junction end may stem from a read error. The gene calls are TRBV6-9 and TRBJ1-5; TRBD1 matches 8 bases. This CDR3 region has 16 residues. Germline V CDR1 and CDR2: MNHGY, SVAAGI. The CDR3: CASSYSSRGRNRPQHF. The CDR3 coding sequence is TGTGCCAGCAGTTACTCGAGCAGGGGGCGCAATCGGCCCCAGCATTTT.

This clone has a single count. This sequence joins TRBV7-2 and TRBJ2-1, with a weak D call TRBD1 (5 bases). Germline values: CDR1 SGHTA, CDR2 FQGNSA. The V end was cut by 8 bases, the J end by 10 bases, with 21 bases between. This CDR3 contains 14 residues. As DNA, the CDR3 is TGTGCCAGCCTCTTTGGGAACCCCAAGGGGGAGCAGTTCTTC. Its translation is CASLFGNPKGEQFF.

In this sample, this clone turned up a few times. The chain recombines TRBV4-1 with TRBJ1-6; D call uncertain. Looked up from germline, CDR1 is MGHRA and CDR2 is YSYEKL. V lost 1 base and J 0 bases, leaving 13 bases between the germline ends. The CDR3 totals 18 residues. CDR3 DNA sequence: TGCGCCAGCAGCCAAGGGACGGTCCCGAGCTCCTATAATTCACCCCTCCACTTT. It specifies CASSQGTVPSSYNSPLHF.

V gene TRBV30 combines with J gene TRBJ2-6; D is undetermined. Trimming pared 1 base from V and 1 base from J, leaving 8 bases between. The CDR3 sequence is 15 residues long. Germline V gives CDR1 GTSNPN, CDR2 SVGIG (reference sequence). CDR3 protein: CAWSGSYSGANVLTF. CDR3 bases: TGTGCCTGGAGTGGGAGTTATTCTGGGGCCAACGTCCTGACTTTC.

J is TRBJ1-5 and V is TRBV27, with D maybe TRBD1 (6 bases). The V end lost 4 bases, the J end lost 6 bases, and 10 bases lay between the germline ends. Germline V gives CDR1 MNHEY, CDR2 SMNVEV (reference sequence). This CDR3 is 13 amino acids long. The CDR3 DNA follows: TGTGCCAGCAGTTCGGCAGGGGCTCAGCCCCAGCATTTT. As protein: CASSSAGAQPQHF.

V and J are TRBV7-3 and TRBJ1-1; D ambiguous. The CDR3 is 15 amino acids. Trimming left V 1 base short and J 0 bases short, with 9 bases between. Germline lookup yields CDR1 SGHTA and CDR2 FQGTGA. CDR3 nucleotides: TGTGCCAGCAGCTTAAGTGGAGGCATGAACACTGAAGCTTTCTTT. Amino acids: CASSLSGGMNTEAFF.

The chain joins TRBV6-1 to TRBJ1-1; D not certain. Trimming took off 7 bases at V and 4 bases at J, with 16 bases between the two ends. There are 14 residues in the CDR3. Germline CDR1 and CDR2: MNHNS and SASEGT. The CDR3 DNA reads as TGTGCCAGCAAAACGGAGAAGGGTTCCACTGAAGCTTTCTTT. This translates into CASKTEKGSTEAFF.

The chain employs TRBV19 and TRBJ1-2, with 8 bases identical to TRBD1. Germline CDR1 and CDR2: LNHDA and SQIVND (reference sequence). The CDR3 loop spans 17 amino acids. With V trimmed by 7 bases and J by 3 bases, 16 bases remained unmatched. The CDR3 DNA is TGTGCCAGTACCAAAAGTCCAACCCTGACAGGGGACTATGGCTACACCTTC. This sequence encodes CASTKSPTLTGDYGYTF.

This clone has only one observation. The chain carries TRBV6-6 and TRBJ2-7; 7 bases line up with TRBD2. Germline CDR1 is MNHNY and CDR2 is SVGAGI (reference sequence). The J segment lost 2 bases and the V segment lost 5 bases, leaving 12 bases of the junction unmatched. The CDR3 covers 16 residues. The CDR3 sequence: CASSPLRRTSPYEQYF. CDR3 coding DNA: TGTGCCAGCAGTCCCCTTAGACGGACTAGTCCCTACGAGCAGTACTTC.

This clone occurred a few times. V and J are TRBV2 and TRBJ2-7, with D maybe TRBD1 (5 bases). CDR3 length: 14 residues. V lost 4 bases to trimming and J lost 2 bases, with 12 bases between them. Germline loops: CDR1 SNHLY, CDR2 FYNNEI. CDR3 in DNA: TGTGCCAGCAGTGTCGGCAGGGATACCTACGAGCAGTACTTC. The encoded protein is CASSVGRDTYEQYF.

This clone was picked up one time. The V and J genes are TRBV5-6 and TRBJ1-5, with 7 bases matching TRBD1. CDR1 is SGHDT and CDR2 is YYEEEE in the germline V gene. Trimming at V came to 1 base and at J to 7 bases, leaving 5 bases not matched to a gene. This CDR3 has 14 residues. In DNA form, the CDR3 reads TGTGCCAGCAGCTTGAAGGGGGCGCTACAGCCCCAGCATTTT. Its protein product is CASSLKGALQPQHF.

This clone turned up a few times. The sample carries other DNA sequences with the same CDR3. This chain joins TRBV5-1 and TRBJ2-5, with D unresolved. Germline assignment: CDR1 SGHRS and CDR2 YFSETQ. CDR3 length equals 11 residues. Trimming shortened V by 2 bases and J by 5 bases, and 4 bases separated the two germline ends. CDR3 coding DNA: TGCGCCAGCAGCTTCTCCGAGACCCAGTACTTC. Translated: CASSFSETQYF.

The chain recombines TRBV18 with TRBJ1-1, with TRBD1 as a possible D gene (5 bases). V lost 0 bases and J lost 3, with 8 bases in between. CDR3 size: 14 residues. From germline, CDR1 is KGHSH and CDR2 LQKENI. The CDR3 DNA reads as TGTGCCAGCTCACCACCGGGCAGGGACACTGAAGCTTTCTTT. This encodes CASSPPGRDTEAFF.

The chain uses TRBV6-6 and TRBJ1-6; D perhaps matches TRBD1 (6 bases). This CDR3 spans 12 amino acids. Trimming removed 8 bases at V and 13 bases at J, with 15 bases between. The germline V gene has CDR1 MNHNY and CDR2 SVGAGI (reference sequence). The CDR3 DNA reads as TGTGCCAGCCGCTATCGCGGGGGCCCCCTCCACTTT. Amino acids: CASRYRGGPLHF.

J is TRBJ1-1 and V is TRBV6-5; D gene unclear. CDR1 is MNHEY, CDR2 SVGAGI, per germline. Trimming took off 0 bases at V and 5 bases at J, with 13 bases between the two ends. The CDR3 contains 15 residues. The chain's CDR3 is CASSYSHLGDTEAFF. The DNA of the CDR3 is TGTGCCAGCAGTTACTCTCACTTGGGAGATACTGAAGCTTTCTTT.

The chain carries TRBV7-2 and TRBJ1-2, with D unclear. This CDR3 has 15 amino acids. V gave up 4 bases and J gave up 2 bases, with 14 bases separating them. Germline values: CDR1 SGHTA, CDR2 FQGNSA. CDR3 amino acids: CASSSDMSLNYGYTF. CDR3 in DNA: TGTGCCAGCAGCTCAGACATGTCCCTCAACTATGGCTACACCTTC. The full variable domain, with the rest looked up from reference TRBV7-2 and TRBJ1-2, is GAGVSQSPSNKVTEKGKDVELRCDPISGHTALYWYRQSLGQGLEFLIYFQGNSAPDKSGLPSDRFSAERTGGSVSTLTIQRTQQEDSAVYLCASSSDMSLNYGYTFGSGTRLTVV.

The chain is built from TRBV5-4 and TRBJ1-5; the D is unclear. The CDR3 contains 14 residues. V lost 1 base and J lost 4, with 9 bases in between. The germline CDR1 and CDR2 sequences are SGHNT and YYREEE (reference sequence). The CDR3 spells CASSLFQLNQPQHF. CDR3 coding DNA: TGTGCCAGCAGCTTGTTTCAGCTTAATCAGCCCCAGCATTTT.

The V call is TRBV19, the J call TRBJ1-2; TRBD1 is a possible D gene (6 bases). The CDR3 is 13 amino acids. Trimming pared 7 bases from V and 3 bases from J, leaving 12 bases between. In germline, CDR1 is LNHDA, CDR2 SQIVND (reference sequence). The CDR3 DNA sequence: TGTGCCAGTATGGGCAGGGGCTACTATGGCTACACCTTC. Its protein is CASMGRGYYGYTF.

The chain employs TRBV6-4 and TRBJ2-3; 11 bases fit TRBD2. From germline, CDR1 is MRHNA and CDR2 SNTAGT. V trimming: 6 bases; J trimming: 6 bases; junction bases outside the gene matches: 8. This CDR3 has 15 residues. The CDR3 spells CASRKLAGGPDTQYF. CDR3 bases: TGTGCCAGCAGGAAATTAGCGGGAGGGCCGGATACGCAGTATTTT.